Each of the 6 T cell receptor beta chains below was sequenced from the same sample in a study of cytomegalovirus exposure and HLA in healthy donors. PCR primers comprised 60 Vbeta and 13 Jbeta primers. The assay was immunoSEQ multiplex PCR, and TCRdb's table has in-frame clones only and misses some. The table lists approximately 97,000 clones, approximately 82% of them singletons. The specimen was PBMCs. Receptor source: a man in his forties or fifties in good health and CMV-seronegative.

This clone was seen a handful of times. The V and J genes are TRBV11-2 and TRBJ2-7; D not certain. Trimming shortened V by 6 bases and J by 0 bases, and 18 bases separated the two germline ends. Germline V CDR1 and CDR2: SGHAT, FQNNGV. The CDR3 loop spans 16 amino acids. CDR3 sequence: CASSRNSNFLSYEQYF. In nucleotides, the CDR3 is TGTGCCAGCAGTCGCAACTCTAATTTCCTCTCCTACGAGCAGTACTTC.

CDR3 amino acids: CASSALADIITDTQYF. Written as DNA, the CDR3 is TGTGCCAGCAGCGCGCTAGCGGACATAATCACAGATACGCAGTATTTT. The rearrangement uses TRBV9 and TRBJ2-3; 7 bases fit TRBD2. Germline CDR1 SGDLS, CDR2 YYNGEE. This CDR3 spans 16 amino acids. With 3 bases clipped from V and 2 bases from J, the junction kept 9 bases outside the gene matches.

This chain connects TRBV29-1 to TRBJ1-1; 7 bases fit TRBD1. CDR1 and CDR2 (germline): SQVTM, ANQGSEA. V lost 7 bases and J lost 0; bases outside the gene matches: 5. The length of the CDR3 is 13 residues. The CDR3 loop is CSGGQTVNTEAFF. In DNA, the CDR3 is TGCAGCGGGGGACAGACAGTGAACACTGAAGCTTTCTTT.

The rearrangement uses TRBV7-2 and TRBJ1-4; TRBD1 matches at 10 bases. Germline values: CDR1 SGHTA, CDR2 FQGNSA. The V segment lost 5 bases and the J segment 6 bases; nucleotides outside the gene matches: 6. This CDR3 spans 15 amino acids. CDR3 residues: CASSARTGGDEKLFF. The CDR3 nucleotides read TGTGCCAGCAGCGCGCGGACAGGGGGGGATGAAAAACTGTTTTTT.

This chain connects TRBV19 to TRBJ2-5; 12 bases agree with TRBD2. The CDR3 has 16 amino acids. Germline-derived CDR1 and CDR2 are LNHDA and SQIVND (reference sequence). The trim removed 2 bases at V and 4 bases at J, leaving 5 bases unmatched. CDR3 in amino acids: CASSISSGGDGETQYF. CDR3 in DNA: TGTGCCAGTAGTATATCTAGCGGGGGGGATGGAGAGACCCAGTACTTC.

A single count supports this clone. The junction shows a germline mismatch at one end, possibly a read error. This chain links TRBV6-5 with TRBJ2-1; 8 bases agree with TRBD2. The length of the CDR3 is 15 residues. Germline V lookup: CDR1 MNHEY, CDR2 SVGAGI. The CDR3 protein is CASSVVAGLYSEQFF. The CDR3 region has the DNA TGTGCCAGCAGTGTTGTAGCGGGGTTATACAGTGAGCAGTTCTTC.